This T cell receptor beta chain derives from a study of regulatory T cells in long-lasting Graves disease. General observations from the study: TRBV28 was favored in persistent disease, as were TRBJ1-2 and TRBJ2-5. More public clonotypes were shared by persistent patients (about 3,000) than by new patients (fewer than 1,000).

The time point here: newly diagnosed GD, antithyroid drugs for less than 3 months. The authors made the TCR library using RNA they extracted from PBMCs. Germline CDR1 reads MNHNS; CDR2 reads SASEGT. CDR3 size: 15 residues. Between the trimmed V and J ends, which lost 0 bases and 7 bases, there was a span of 13 bases. In this sample, this clonotype turned up many times. Its antigen is as yet unknown. In building TCR beta libraries, iRepertoire HTBI primers were used together with Arm-PCR of CDR3 regions. TCRdb called the multiplex PCR reads again in MiXCR, with one record for every CDR3 protein. The sample lists over 400,000 distinct CDR3 sequences, 11% to 15% seen once, with roughly 15% in the top ten. This same sample was also part of a study on T cells in Graves' hyperthyroidism and ophthalmopathy.

The material sequenced was peripheral blood mononuclear cells (PBMCs), taken at new diagnosis, from a patient treated with antithyroid drugs. The chain links TRBV6-1 to TRBJ1-3; maybe TRBD1 (5 bases). The TCR sequence derives from a woman between 45 and 60 years old with Graves disease. The CDR3 is CASSEAQGVQNTIYF. The CDR3 DNA reads as TGTGCCAGCAGTGAAGCGCAAGGGGTCCAGAACACCATATATTTT.